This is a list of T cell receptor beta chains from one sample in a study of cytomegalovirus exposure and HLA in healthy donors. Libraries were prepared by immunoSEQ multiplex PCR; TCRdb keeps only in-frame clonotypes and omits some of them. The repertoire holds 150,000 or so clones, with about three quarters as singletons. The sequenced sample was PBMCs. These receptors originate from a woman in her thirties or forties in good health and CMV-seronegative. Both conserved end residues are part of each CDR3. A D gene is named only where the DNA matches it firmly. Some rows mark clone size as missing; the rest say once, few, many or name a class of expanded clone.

CDR3nt: TGCGCCAGCAGCCCGGTCTCCTCAGGGAACTCTGGAAACACCATATATTTT
CDR3aa: CASSPVSSGNSGNTIYF
v_gene: TRBV5-1
j_gene: TRBJ1-3
d_gene: .
abundance: few

CDR3nt: TGTGCCAGCAGCCGTATCACTAACACTGAAGCTTTCTTT
CDR3aa: CASSRITNTEAFF
v_gene: TRBV7-2
j_gene: TRBJ1-1
d_gene: .
abundance: .

CDR3nt: TGTGCCAGCAGCCTGGAGGGGAACACTGAAGCTTTCTTT
CDR3aa: CASSLEGNTEAFF
v_gene: TRBV7-3
j_gene: TRBJ1-1
d_gene: .
abundance: .

CDR3nt: TGTGCCAGCAGCTCTCTTAGCGGGGGGGCCTATGAGCAGTTCTTC
CDR3aa: CASSSLSGGAYEQFF
v_gene: TRBV11-2
j_gene: TRBJ2-1
d_gene: TRBD2
abundance: .

CDR3nt: TGTGCCACCAGCAGAGATCTCGGAGCTGGCGAGCAGTACTTC
CDR3aa: CATSRDLGAGEQYF
v_gene: TRBV15
j_gene: TRBJ2-7
d_gene: .
abundance: .

CDR3nt: TGCGCCAGCAGCCGAGTTGGCGGGGGAAGCTCCTACGAGCAGTACTTC
CDR3aa: CASSRVGGGSSYEQYF
v_gene: TRBV5-1
j_gene: TRBJ2-7
d_gene: TRBD2
abundance: .

CDR3nt: TGCGCCACTGCGGGGACTAGCGGGGACACAGATACGCAGTATTTT
CDR3aa: CATAGTSGDTDTQYF
v_gene: TRBV5-1
j_gene: TRBJ2-3
d_gene: TRBD2
abundance: once

CDR3nt: TGTGCCAGCAGCTTTCAGGGGGGCTTCGTAGATACGCAGTATTTT
CDR3aa: CASSFQGGFVDTQYF
v_gene: TRBV5-8
j_gene: TRBJ2-3
d_gene: .
abundance: .

CDR3nt: TGTGCCAGTAGTAAATCCTTTCAGCCCCAGCATTTT
CDR3aa: CASSKSFQPQHF
v_gene: TRBV19
j_gene: TRBJ1-5
d_gene: .
abundance: .

CDR3nt: TGTGCCAGCTCACCTTTGGGCAGCAGGGGAAACACCATATATTTT
CDR3aa: CASSPLGSRGNTIYF
v_gene: TRBV18
j_gene: TRBJ1-3
d_gene: .
abundance: .

CDR3nt: TGTGCCAGCAGCCCCCGGGCAGGGGGCGGCGAGCAGTACTTC
CDR3aa: CASSPRAGGGEQYF
v_gene: TRBV7-9
j_gene: TRBJ2-7
d_gene: TRBD1
abundance: once

CDR3nt: TGTGCCAGCAGTCACCGGGACAGGGATGGCTACACCTTC
CDR3aa: CASSHRDRDGYTF
v_gene: TRBV6-1
j_gene: TRBJ1-2
d_gene: TRBD1
abundance: once

CDR3nt: TGCGCCAGCAGCTTGGCGGGGGTGAACTCCTACGAGCAGTACTTC
CDR3aa: CASSLAGVNSYEQYF
v_gene: TRBV5-1
j_gene: TRBJ2-7
d_gene: .
abundance: .

CDR3nt: TGTGCCAGCAAAAAGGAGGGGGCCGCTGAAGCTTTCTTT
CDR3aa: CASKKEGAAEAFF
v_gene: TRBV6-5
j_gene: TRBJ1-1
d_gene: TRBD1
abundance: few

CDR3nt: TGTGCCAGCACCTTGGGGGGGCTTCCCCCAGAGACCCAGTACTTC
CDR3aa: CASTLGGLPPETQYF
v_gene: TRBV25-1
j_gene: TRBJ2-5
d_gene: .
abundance: .

CDR3nt: TGCGCCAGCAGCTTCACGCTAGCGGGTACAGATACGCAGTATTTT
CDR3aa: CASSFTLAGTDTQYF
v_gene: TRBV5-1
j_gene: TRBJ2-3
d_gene: TRBD2
abundance: .

CDR3nt: TGTGCCAGCAGCGAGGACATCTACAACACCATATATTTT
CDR3aa: CASSEDIYNTIYF
v_gene: TRBV2
j_gene: TRBJ1-3
d_gene: .
abundance: .

CDR3nt: TGTGCCAGCAGTCATGAGACAGGGCTTAATCAGCCCCAGCATTTT
CDR3aa: CASSHETGLNQPQHF
v_gene: TRBV2
j_gene: TRBJ1-5
d_gene: TRBD1
abundance: .

CDR3nt: TGTGCCAGTAGTATAGATGGGGGGTCTCTGGCTTTCTTT
CDR3aa: CASSIDGGSLAFF
v_gene: TRBV19
j_gene: TRBJ1-1
d_gene: .
abundance: few

CDR3nt: TGCGCCAGCAGCTTGGACACGGGCTATGGCTACACCTTC
CDR3aa: CASSLDTGYGYTF
v_gene: TRBV5-1
j_gene: TRBJ1-2
d_gene: .
abundance: once

CDR3nt: TGTGCCAGCTCACCAAAGGGGGGGGCTTCTGGAAACACCATATATTTT
CDR3aa: CASSPKGGASGNTIYF
v_gene: TRBV18
j_gene: TRBJ1-3
d_gene: .
abundance: .

CDR3nt: TGTGCCAGCAGCACGGACAGGGGGCCTTTCTATGGCTACACCTTC
CDR3aa: CASSTDRGPFYGYTF
v_gene: TRBV5-6
j_gene: TRBJ1-2
d_gene: TRBD1
abundance: .

CDR3nt: TGTGCCAGCAGTGAGGCAACAGGGCACGGTTCACCCCTCCACTTT
CDR3aa: CASSEATGHGSPLHF
v_gene: TRBV6-1
j_gene: TRBJ1-6
d_gene: .
abundance: .

CDR3nt: TGTGCCAGCTCACCAGGACTAGCGGGAGTAAATCAAGAGACCCAGTACTTC
CDR3aa: CASSPGLAGVNQETQYF
v_gene: TRBV18
j_gene: TRBJ2-5
d_gene: TRBD2
abundance: .

CDR3nt: TGCGCCAGCAGCCCAACAGGGGGGGACACTGAAGCTTTCTTT
CDR3aa: CASSPTGGDTEAFF
v_gene: TRBV5-1
j_gene: TRBJ1-1
d_gene: TRBD1
abundance: .

CDR3nt: TGTGCCAGCAGCTACCGACAGGGTTACACTGGAAACACCATATATTTT
CDR3aa: CASSYRQGYTGNTIYF
v_gene: TRBV6-5
j_gene: TRBJ1-3
d_gene: TRBD1
abundance: .

CDR3nt: TGTGCCTGGAGTGAGGGCGGAGGGACTGAAGCTTTCTTT
CDR3aa: CAWSEGGGTEAFF
v_gene: TRBV30
j_gene: TRBJ1-1
d_gene: .
abundance: few

CDR3nt: TGCGCCAGCAGAGGGGGGGACAGGGTCACAGATACGCAGTATTTT
CDR3aa: CASRGGDRVTDTQYF
v_gene: TRBV5-1
j_gene: TRBJ2-3
d_gene: TRBD1
abundance: .

CDR3nt: TGCGCCAGCAGCTTGCAGGACGGAGGCCGCTACACCTTC
CDR3aa: CASSLQDGGRYTF
v_gene: TRBV5-1
j_gene: TRBJ1-2
d_gene: .
abundance: .

CDR3nt: TGTGCCAGCACTTTTGGCCCCAATCAGCCCCAGCATTTT
CDR3aa: CASTFGPNQPQHF
v_gene: TRBV2
j_gene: TRBJ1-5
d_gene: .
abundance: once

CDR3nt: TGTGCCAGCAGCAAAGGCCCCAGGGATGCTAGCGCGGACCACACAGATACGCAGTATTTT
CDR3aa: CASSKGPRDASADHTDTQYF
v_gene: TRBV21-1
j_gene: TRBJ2-3
d_gene: .
abundance: .

CDR3nt: TGTGCCAGCTCACCGGGACAGTTCCAAGAGACCCAGTACTTC
CDR3aa: CASSPGQFQETQYF
v_gene: TRBV18
j_gene: TRBJ2-5
d_gene: TRBD1
abundance: once

CDR3nt: TGCGCCAGCAGCTCACTTAACAGGGGGCTCTCCTACAATGAGCAGTTCTTC
CDR3aa: CASSSLNRGLSYNEQFF
v_gene: TRBV5-1
j_gene: TRBJ2-1
d_gene: TRBD1
abundance: .

CDR3nt: TGTGCCAGTCCTCCAATACGACAGAGTAACACTGAAGCTTTCTTT
CDR3aa: CASPPIRQSNTEAFF
v_gene: TRBV2
j_gene: TRBJ1-1
d_gene: .
abundance: .

CDR3nt: TGTGCCAGTACAGCCCGGGGGATCGGGGAGCTGTTTTTT
CDR3aa: CASTARGIGELFF
v_gene: TRBV19
j_gene: TRBJ2-2
d_gene: .
abundance: .

CDR3nt: TGTGCCAGCAGCCATCGCCCGGGACTAGCGGGGGTCAATGAGCAGTTCTTC
CDR3aa: CASSHRPGLAGVNEQFF
v_gene: TRBV14
j_gene: TRBJ2-1
d_gene: TRBD2
abundance: .

CDR3nt: TGCGCCAGCAGCAAACTCCCCGGGACAGGGGGCGCAGATGGCTACACCTTC
CDR3aa: CASSKLPGTGGADGYTF
v_gene: TRBV4-1
j_gene: TRBJ1-2
d_gene: TRBD1
abundance: few

CDR3nt: TGTGCCAGCATAATCTCGGTGGGCCCTCTTTTATACAATGAGCAGTTCTTC
CDR3aa: CASIISVGPLLYNEQFF
v_gene: TRBV6-4
j_gene: TRBJ2-1
d_gene: .
abundance: .

CDR3nt: TGTGCCAGCTCCGGACTCGTATACAATGAGCAGTTCTTC
CDR3aa: CASSGLVYNEQFF
v_gene: TRBV11-1
j_gene: TRBJ2-1
d_gene: .
abundance: once

CDR3nt: TGTGCCAGCAGTTCACGTAGGGCGGGGACAGATACGCAGTATTTT
CDR3aa: CASSSRRAGTDTQYF
v_gene: TRBV28
j_gene: TRBJ2-3
d_gene: .
abundance: .

CDR3nt: TGTGCCAGCAGTCGAAGAGGGGACAGGGGTTCCGGTGAAGCTTTCTTT
CDR3aa: CASSRRGDRGSGEAFF
v_gene: TRBV7-8
j_gene: TRBJ1-1
d_gene: TRBD1
abundance: once

CDR3nt: TGCAGCGTTGGAGCGGAGGCCAGGTCCCCCATTTATGGCTACACCTTC
CDR3aa: CSVGAEARSPIYGYTF
v_gene: TRBV29-1
j_gene: TRBJ1-2
d_gene: .
abundance: .

CDR3nt: TGTGCCAGCAGCTTCAGTGGCTACGAGCAGTACTTC
CDR3aa: CASSFSGYEQYF
v_gene: TRBV13
j_gene: TRBJ2-7
d_gene: .
abundance: .

CDR3nt: TGTGCCAGCAGCTTAGATGGACAGCCCTCTCTCGGGTCTGAAGCTTTCTTT
CDR3aa: CASSLDGQPSLGSEAFF
v_gene: TRBV7-3
j_gene: TRBJ1-1
d_gene: .
abundance: few

CDR3nt: TGCGCCAGCAGCTTGTCGCCAGGGATGAGGGGCTACACCTTC
CDR3aa: CASSLSPGMRGYTF
v_gene: TRBV5-1
j_gene: TRBJ1-2
d_gene: .
abundance: once

CDR3nt: TGTGCCAGCAGCCCACCCCGGGACAGGGGAACACCCCTCCACTTT
CDR3aa: CASSPPRDRGTPLHF
v_gene: TRBV11-2
j_gene: TRBJ1-6
d_gene: TRBD1
abundance: .

CDR3nt: TGTGCCAGCTCACCAGGTCTAGCGGGGGCCCAACCCCTCACAGATACGCAGTATTTT
CDR3aa: CASSPGLAGAQPLTDTQYF
v_gene: TRBV18
j_gene: TRBJ2-3
d_gene: TRBD2
abundance: .

CDR3nt: TGTGCCAGCAGCTCCGGCGCCGGACAGGCCGCCTACGAGCAGTACTTC
CDR3aa: CASSSGAGQAAYEQYF
v_gene: TRBV7-9
j_gene: TRBJ2-7
d_gene: TRBD1
abundance: few

CDR3nt: TGTGCCAGCAGTGAAGCGTATAGGCAGGGGGGTAATTCACCCCTCCACTTT
CDR3aa: CASSEAYRQGGNSPLHF
v_gene: TRBV6-1
j_gene: TRBJ1-6
d_gene: TRBD1
abundance: .

CDR3nt: TGTGCCACCAGCAGAGATCGCACGGCCGGGGAGCTGTTTTTT
CDR3aa: CATSRDRTAGELFF
v_gene: TRBV15
j_gene: TRBJ2-2
d_gene: .
abundance: .

CDR3nt: TGTGCCATCAGTGAACTAGCGGGGGGAACAGATACGCAGTATTTT
CDR3aa: CAISELAGGTDTQYF
v_gene: TRBV10-3
j_gene: TRBJ2-3
d_gene: TRBD2
abundance: once

CDR3nt: TGCAGCGTTGTACCGGGACAAGGGTACGAGCAGTACTTC
CDR3aa: CSVVPGQGYEQYF
v_gene: TRBV29-1
j_gene: TRBJ2-7
d_gene: .
abundance: few

CDR3nt: TGTGCCAGCAGTGAAGCTGGAGGGTCTTCCACAGATACGCAGTATTTT
CDR3aa: CASSEAGGSSTDTQYF
v_gene: TRBV6-1
j_gene: TRBJ2-3
d_gene: .
abundance: .

CDR3nt: TGTGCCAGCAGCTCCTACTACAATGAGCAGTTCTTC
CDR3aa: CASSSYYNEQFF
v_gene: TRBV7-6
j_gene: TRBJ2-1
d_gene: .
abundance: .

CDR3nt: TGTGCCAGTAGTTACCACCCTCGACAGGGGAATCAGCCCCAGCATTTT
CDR3aa: CASSYHPRQGNQPQHF
v_gene: TRBV19
j_gene: TRBJ1-5
d_gene: TRBD1
abundance: .

CDR3nt: TGTGCCAGCAGCTTTATTGGGGCCAATCAGCCCCAGCATTTT
CDR3aa: CASSFIGANQPQHF
v_gene: TRBV7-2
j_gene: TRBJ1-5
d_gene: .
abundance: .

CDR3nt: TGTGCCAGCACTCCAAGGGGGAACCCCACAGATACGCAGTATTTT
CDR3aa: CASTPRGNPTDTQYF
v_gene: TRBV27
j_gene: TRBJ2-3
d_gene: .
abundance: .